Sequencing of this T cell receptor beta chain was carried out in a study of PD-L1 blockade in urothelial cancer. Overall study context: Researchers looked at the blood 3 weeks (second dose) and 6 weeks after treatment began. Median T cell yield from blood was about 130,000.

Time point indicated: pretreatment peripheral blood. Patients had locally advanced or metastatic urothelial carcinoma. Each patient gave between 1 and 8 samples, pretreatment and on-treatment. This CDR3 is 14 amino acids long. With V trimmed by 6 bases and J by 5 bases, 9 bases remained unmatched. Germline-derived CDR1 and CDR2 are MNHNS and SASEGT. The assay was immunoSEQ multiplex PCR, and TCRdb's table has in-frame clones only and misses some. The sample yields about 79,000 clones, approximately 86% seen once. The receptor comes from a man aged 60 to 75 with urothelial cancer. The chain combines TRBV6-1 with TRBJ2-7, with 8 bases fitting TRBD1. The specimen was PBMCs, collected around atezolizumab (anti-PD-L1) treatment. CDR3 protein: CASSIDRGADEQYF. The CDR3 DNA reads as TGTGCCAGCAGCATAGACAGGGGAGCCGACGAGCAGTACTTC.